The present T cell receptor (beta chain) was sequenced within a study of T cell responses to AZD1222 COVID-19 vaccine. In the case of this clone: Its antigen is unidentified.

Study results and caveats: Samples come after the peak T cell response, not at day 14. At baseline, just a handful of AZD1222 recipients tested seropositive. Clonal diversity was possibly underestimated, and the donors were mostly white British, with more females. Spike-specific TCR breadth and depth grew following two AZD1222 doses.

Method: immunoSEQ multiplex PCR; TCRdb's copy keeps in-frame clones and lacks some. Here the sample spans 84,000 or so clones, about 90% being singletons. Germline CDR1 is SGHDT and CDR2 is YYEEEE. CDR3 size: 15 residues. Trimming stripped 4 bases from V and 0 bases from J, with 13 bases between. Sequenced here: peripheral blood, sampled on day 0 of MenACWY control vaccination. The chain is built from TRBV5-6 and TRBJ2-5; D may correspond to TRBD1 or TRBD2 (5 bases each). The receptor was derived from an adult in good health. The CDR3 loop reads CASSAGAAYQETQYF. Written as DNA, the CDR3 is TGTGCCAGCAGCGCCGGGGCCGCCTACCAAGAGACCCAGTACTTC.